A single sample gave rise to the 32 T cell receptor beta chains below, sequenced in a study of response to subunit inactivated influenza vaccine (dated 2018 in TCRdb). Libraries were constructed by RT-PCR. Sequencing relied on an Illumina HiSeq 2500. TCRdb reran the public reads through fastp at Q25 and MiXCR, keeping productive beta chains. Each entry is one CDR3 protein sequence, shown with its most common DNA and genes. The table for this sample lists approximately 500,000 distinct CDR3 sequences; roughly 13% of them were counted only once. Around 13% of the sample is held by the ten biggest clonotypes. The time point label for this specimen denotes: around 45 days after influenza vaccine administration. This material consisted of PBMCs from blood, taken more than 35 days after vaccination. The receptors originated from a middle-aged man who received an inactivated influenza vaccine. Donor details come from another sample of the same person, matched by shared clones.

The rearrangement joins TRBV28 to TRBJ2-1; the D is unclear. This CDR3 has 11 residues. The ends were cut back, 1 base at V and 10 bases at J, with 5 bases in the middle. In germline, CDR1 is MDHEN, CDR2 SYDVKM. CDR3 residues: CASSLYREQFF. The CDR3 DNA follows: TGTGCCAGCAGTTTATACCGGGAGCAGTTCTTC. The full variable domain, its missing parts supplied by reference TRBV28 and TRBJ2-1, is DVKVTQSSRYLVKRTGEKVFLECVQDMDHENMFWYRQDPGLGLRLIYFSYDVKMKEKGDIPEGYSVSREKKERFSLILESASTNQTSMYLCASSLYREQFFGPGTRLTVL.

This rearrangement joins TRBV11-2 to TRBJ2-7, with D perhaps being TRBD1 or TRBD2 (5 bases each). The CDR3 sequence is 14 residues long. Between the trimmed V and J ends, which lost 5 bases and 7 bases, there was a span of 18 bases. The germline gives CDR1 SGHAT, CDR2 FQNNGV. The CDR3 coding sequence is TGTGCCAGCAGCCACCCAAGGGACCGTCGGGAGCAGTACTTC. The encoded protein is CASSHPRDRREQYF.

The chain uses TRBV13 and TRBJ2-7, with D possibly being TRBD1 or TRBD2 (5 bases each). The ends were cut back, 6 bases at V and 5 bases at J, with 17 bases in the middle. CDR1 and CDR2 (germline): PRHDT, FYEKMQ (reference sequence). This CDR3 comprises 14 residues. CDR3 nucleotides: TGTGCCAGCAGTGAGGGGACCCAGCCCCACGAGCAGTACTTC. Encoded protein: CASSEGTQPHEQYF.

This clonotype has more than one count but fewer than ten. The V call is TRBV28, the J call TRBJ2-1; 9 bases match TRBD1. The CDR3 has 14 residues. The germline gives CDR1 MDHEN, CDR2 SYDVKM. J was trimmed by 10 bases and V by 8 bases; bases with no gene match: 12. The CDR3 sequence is CASRRGTGLYEQFF. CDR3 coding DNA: TGTGCCAGCCGGAGAGGGACAGGGTTATACGAGCAGTTCTTC.

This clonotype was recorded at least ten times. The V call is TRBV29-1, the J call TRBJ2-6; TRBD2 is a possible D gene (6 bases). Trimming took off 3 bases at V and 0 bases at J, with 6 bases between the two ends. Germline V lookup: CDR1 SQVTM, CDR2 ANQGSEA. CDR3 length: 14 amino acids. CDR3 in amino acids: CSVEGGSGANVLTF. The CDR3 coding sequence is TGCAGCGTTGAGGGAGGCTCTGGGGCCAACGTCCTGACTTTC.

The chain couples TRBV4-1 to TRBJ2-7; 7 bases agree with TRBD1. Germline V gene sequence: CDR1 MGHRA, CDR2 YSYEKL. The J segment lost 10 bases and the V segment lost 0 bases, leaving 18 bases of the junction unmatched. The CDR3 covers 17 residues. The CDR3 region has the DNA TGCGCCAGCAGCCAAGATAGTCGGACAGGTTTGTTTCAGGTCCAGTACTTC. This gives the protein CASSQDSRTGLFQVQYF.

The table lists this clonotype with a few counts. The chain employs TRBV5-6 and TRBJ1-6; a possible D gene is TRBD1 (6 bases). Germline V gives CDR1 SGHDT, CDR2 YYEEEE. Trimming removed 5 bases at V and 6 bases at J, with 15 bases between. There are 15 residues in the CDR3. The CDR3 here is CASSMTRGFNSPLHF. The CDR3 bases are TGTGCCAGCAGTATGACCAGGGGCTTTAATTCACCCCTCCACTTT.

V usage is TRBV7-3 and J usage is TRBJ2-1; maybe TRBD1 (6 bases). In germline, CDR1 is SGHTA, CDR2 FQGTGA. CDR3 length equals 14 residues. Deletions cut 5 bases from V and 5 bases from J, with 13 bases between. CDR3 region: CASSQGHGNNEQFF. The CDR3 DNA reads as TGTGCCAGCAGCCAGGGACACGGCAACAATGAGCAGTTCTTC.

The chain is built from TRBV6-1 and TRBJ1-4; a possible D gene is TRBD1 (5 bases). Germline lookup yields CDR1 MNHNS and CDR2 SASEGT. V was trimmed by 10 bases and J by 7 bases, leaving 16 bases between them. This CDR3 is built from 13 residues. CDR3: CATRGTIGEKLFF. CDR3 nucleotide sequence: TGTGCCACCCGAGGGACGATCGGTGAAAAACTGTTTTTT.

In nucleotides, the CDR3 is TGTGCCAGCAGCTTAGGGGGAGTAGGCACAGATACGCAGTATTTT. Translating it yields CASSLGGVGTDTQYF. This sequence joins TRBV11-2 and TRBJ2-3; D possibly corresponds to TRBD2 (5 bases). The length of the CDR3 is 15 residues. With 1 base removed from V and 1 base from J, the gap between germline ends came to 9 bases. The V gene's germline CDR1 is SGHAT and CDR2 FQNNGV. Using reference TRBV11-2 and TRBJ2-3 for the parts outside the CDR3, the full variable domain is EAGVAQSPRYKIIEKRQSVAFWCNPISGHATLYWYQQILGQGPKLLIQFQNNGVVDDSQLPKDRFSAERLKGVDSTLKIQPAKLEDSAVYLCASSLGGVGTDTQYFGPGTRLTVL.

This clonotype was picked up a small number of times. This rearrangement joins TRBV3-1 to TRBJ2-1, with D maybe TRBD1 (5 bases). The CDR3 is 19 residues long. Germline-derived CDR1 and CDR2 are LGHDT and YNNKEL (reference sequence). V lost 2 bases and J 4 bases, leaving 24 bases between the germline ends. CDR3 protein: CASSQYSWGDLPLYNEQFF. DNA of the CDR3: TGTGCCAGCAGCCAATACTCGTGGGGCGACCTGCCCCTTTACAATGAGCAGTTCTTC.

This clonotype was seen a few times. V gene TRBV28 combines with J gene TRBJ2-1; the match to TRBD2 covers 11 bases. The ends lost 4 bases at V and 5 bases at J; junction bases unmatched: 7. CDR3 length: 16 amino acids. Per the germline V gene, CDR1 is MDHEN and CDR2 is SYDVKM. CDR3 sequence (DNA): TGTGCCAGCAGTTGGGAACCGGGACTAGCGGACAATGAGCAGTTCTTC. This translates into CASSWEPGLADNEQFF.

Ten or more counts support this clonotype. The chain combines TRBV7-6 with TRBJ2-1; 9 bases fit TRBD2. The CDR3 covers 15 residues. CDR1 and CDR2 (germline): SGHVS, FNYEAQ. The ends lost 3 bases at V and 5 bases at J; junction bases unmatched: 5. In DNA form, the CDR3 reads TGTGCCAGCAGCTTCCTAGCGGGAAAGAACAATGAGCAGTTCTTC. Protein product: CASSFLAGKNNEQFF.

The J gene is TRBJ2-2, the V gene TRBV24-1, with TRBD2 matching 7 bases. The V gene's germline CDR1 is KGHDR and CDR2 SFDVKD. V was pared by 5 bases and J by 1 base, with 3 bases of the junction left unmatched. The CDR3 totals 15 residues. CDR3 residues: CATSGPSGNTGELFF. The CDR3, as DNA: TGTGCCACCAGTGGTCCTAGCGGGAACACCGGGGAGCTGTTTTTT.

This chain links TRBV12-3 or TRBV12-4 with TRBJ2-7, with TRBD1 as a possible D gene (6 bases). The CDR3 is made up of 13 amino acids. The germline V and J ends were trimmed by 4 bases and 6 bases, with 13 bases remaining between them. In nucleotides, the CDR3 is TGTGCCAGCAGTTCCGGGACACCCTCCGAGCAGTACTTC. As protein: CASSSGTPSEQYF.

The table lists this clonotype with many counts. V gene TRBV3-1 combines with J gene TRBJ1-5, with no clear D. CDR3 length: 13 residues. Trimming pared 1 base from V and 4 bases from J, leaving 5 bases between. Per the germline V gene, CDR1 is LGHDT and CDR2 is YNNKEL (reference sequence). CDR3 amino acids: CASSQGYNQPQHF. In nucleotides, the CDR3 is TGTGCCAGCAGCCAAGGATATAATCAGCCCCAGCATTTT.

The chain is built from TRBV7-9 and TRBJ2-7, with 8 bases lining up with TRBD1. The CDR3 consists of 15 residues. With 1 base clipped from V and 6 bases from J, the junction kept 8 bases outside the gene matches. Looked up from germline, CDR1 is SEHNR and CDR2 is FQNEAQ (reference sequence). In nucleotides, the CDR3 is TGTGCCAGCAGCTTAGTTGGGCAGGGGGCTTCCGAGCAGTACTTC. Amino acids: CASSLVGQGASEQYF.

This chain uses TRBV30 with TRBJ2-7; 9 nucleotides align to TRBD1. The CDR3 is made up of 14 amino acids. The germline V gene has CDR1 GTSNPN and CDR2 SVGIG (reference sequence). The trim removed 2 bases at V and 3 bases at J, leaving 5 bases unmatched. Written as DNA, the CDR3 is TGTGCCTGGAGTTGGACAGGGGCCGACTACGAGCAGTACTTC. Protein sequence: CAWSWTGADYEQYF.

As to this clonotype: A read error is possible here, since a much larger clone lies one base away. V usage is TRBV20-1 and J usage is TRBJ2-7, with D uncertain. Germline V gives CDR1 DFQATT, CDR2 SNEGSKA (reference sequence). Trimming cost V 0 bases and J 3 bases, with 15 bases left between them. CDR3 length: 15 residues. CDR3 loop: CSARDRLIPRYEQYF. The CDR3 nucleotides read TGCAGTGCTAGAGATCGACTGATTCCGCGCTACGAGCAGTACTTC.

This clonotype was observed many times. The CDR3 DNA sequence: TGTGCCAGCAGTTACTCTGGGACTAGCGGGGGTGAGACCCAGTACTTC. Its translation: CASSYSGTSGGETQYF. This rearrangement joins TRBV6-5 to TRBJ2-5, with 14 bases fitting TRBD2. J was trimmed by 5 bases and V by 0 bases; bases with no gene match: 2. Germline CDR1 and CDR2: MNHEY and SVGAGI. The CDR3 has 16 residues.

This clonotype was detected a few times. The CDR3 sequence is CAISESRGAGGPRETQYF. For the CDR3, the DNA is TGTGCCATCAGTGAGTCGAGAGGGGCGGGAGGGCCAAGAGAGACCCAGTACTTC. J is TRBJ2-5 and V is TRBV10-3; 9 bases fit TRBD2. The junction had 12 bases not matched to a gene; V was cut back by 0 bases and J by 4 bases. The CDR3 contains 18 residues. Germline-derived CDR1 and CDR2 are ENHRY and SYGVKD.

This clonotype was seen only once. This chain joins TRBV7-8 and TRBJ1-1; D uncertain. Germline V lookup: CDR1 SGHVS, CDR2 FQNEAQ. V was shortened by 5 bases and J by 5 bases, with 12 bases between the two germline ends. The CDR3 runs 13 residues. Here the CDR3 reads CASSPITVTEAFF. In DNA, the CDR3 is TGTGCCAGCAGCCCCATAACGGTGACTGAAGCTTTCTTT.

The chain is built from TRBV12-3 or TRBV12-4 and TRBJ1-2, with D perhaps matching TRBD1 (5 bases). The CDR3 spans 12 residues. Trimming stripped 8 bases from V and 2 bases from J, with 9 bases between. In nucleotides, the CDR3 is TGTGCCAGCGTTGACAGCAACTATGGCTACACCTTC. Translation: CASVDSNYGYTF.

The CDR3 nucleotides read TGTGCCCGGTCCGGGGGGCCCACTAGAAACCAAGAGACCCAGTTCTTC. It codes for CARSGGPTRNQETQFF. The V call is TRBV30, the J call TRBJ2-5, with a tentative D call TRBD2 (7 bases). The better agreement between TRBJ2-1 and the DNA end casts doubt on the J call. The germline V gene has CDR1 GTSNPN and CDR2 SVGIG (reference sequence). The CDR3 runs to 16 residues.

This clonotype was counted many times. CDR3 protein: CASSWTGQETQYF. The CDR3 DNA follows: TGTGCCAGCAGTTGGACAGGACAAGAGACCCAGTACTTC. The genes are TRBV12-3 or TRBV12-4 and TRBJ2-5; 7 nucleotides match TRBD1. V lost 4 bases, J lost 2 bases, and 1 base stayed unmatched. The CDR3 is 13 residues long.

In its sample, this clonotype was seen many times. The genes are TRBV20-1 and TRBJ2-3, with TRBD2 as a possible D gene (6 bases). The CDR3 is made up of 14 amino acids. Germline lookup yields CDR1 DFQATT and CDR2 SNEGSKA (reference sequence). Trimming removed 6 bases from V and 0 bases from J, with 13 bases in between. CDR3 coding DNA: TGCAGTGCGGATCTGCGGGATAGCACAGATACGCAGTATTTT. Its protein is CSADLRDSTDTQYF.

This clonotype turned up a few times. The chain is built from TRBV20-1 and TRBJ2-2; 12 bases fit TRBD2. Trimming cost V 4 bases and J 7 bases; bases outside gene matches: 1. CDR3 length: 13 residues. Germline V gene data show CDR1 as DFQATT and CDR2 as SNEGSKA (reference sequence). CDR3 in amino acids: CSAKLAGGGELFF. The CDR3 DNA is TGCAGTGCTAAACTAGCGGGGGGCGGGGAGCTGTTTTTT.

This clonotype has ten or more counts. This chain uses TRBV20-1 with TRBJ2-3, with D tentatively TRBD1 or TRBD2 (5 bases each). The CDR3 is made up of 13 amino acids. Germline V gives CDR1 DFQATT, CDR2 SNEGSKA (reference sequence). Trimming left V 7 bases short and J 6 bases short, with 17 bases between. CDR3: CSVDNEGTDTQYF. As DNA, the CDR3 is TGCAGTGTGGACAATGAGGGAACGGATACGCAGTATTTT.

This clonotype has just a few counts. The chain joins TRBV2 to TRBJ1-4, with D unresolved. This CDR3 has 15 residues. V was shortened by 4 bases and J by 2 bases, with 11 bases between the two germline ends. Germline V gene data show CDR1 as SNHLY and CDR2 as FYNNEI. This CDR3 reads CASSVLQATNEKLFF. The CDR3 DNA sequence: TGTGCCAGCAGTGTCCTTCAGGCCACTAATGAAAAACTGTTTTTT.

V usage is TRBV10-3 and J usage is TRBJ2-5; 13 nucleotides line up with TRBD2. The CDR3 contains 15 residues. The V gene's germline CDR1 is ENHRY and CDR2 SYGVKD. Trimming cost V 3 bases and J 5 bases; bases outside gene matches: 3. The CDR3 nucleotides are TGTGCCATCAGTGAACTAGCGGGGGGGCCGGAGACCCAGTACTTC. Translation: CAISELAGGPETQYF.

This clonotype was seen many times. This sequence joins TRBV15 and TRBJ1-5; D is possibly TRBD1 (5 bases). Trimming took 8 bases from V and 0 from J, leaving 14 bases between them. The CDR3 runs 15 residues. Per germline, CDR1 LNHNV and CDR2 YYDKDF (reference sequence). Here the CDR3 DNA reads TGTGCCACCGGGTCCCAGGGTTATAGCAATCAGCCCCAGCATTTT. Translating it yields CATGSQGYSNQPQHF.

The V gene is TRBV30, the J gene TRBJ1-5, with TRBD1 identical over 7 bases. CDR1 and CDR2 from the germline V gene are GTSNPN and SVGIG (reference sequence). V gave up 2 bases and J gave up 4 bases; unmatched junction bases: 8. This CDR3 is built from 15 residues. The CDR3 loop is CAWSPPGQQNQPQHF. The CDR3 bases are TGTGCCTGGAGTCCCCCGGGACAGCAAAATCAGCCCCAGCATTTT.